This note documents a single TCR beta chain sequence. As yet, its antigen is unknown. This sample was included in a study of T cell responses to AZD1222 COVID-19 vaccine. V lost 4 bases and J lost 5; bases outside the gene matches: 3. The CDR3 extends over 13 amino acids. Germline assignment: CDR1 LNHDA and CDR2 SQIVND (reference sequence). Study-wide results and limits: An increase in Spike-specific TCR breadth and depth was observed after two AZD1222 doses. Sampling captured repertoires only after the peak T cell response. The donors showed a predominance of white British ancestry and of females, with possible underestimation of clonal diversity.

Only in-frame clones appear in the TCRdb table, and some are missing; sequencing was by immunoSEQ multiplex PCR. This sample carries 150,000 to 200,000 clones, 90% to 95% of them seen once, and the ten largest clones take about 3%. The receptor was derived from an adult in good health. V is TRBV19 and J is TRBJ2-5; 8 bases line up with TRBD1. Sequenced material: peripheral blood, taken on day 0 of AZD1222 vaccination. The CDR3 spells CASSTGGWETQYF. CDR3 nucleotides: TGTGCCAGTAGTACAGGGGGCTGGGAGACCCAGTACTTC.